This TCR beta chain was captured by sequencing in a study of T cells after posttransplantation cyclophosphamide. Regarding the study as a whole: After PTCy, TRB diversity resembled that of CNI/methotrexate controls.

Libraries were prepared by immunoSEQ multiplex PCR; TCRdb keeps only in-frame clonotypes and omits some of them. This repertoire lists under 50,000 clones without singletons; about 4.2% sits in the top ten. Peripheral blood was collected from the related graft donor on the marrow donation day. This clone was seen at least ten times. No antigen is known for it. The CDR3 has 15 amino acids. Trimming cost V 3 bases and J 0 bases, with 10 bases left between them. Germline values: CDR1 MGHRA, CDR2 YSYEKL. Sequencing was performed on PBMCs. This clonotype originated in a woman between 45 and 65 years old in good health and a related stem cell transplant donor. This chain uses TRBV4-1 with TRBJ2-3; D is possibly TRBD2 (5 bases). CDR3 region: CASSQAGVSTDTQYF. The CDR3 bases are TGCGCCAGCAGCCAGGCGGGCGTTAGCACAGATACGCAGTATTTT.